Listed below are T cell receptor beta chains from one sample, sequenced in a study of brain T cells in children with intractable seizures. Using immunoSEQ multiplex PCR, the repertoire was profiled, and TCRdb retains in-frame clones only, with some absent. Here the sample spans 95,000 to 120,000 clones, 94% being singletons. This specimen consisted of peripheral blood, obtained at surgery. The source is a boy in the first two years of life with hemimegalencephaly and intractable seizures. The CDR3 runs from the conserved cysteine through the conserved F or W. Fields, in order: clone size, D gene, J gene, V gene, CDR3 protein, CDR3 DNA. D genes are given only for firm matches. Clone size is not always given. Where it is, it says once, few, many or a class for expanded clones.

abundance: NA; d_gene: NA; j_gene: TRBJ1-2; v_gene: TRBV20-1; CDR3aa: CSVDGYTF; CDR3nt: TGCAGTGTGGATGGCTACACCTTC
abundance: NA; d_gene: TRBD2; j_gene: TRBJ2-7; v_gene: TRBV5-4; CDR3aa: CASSLGLAGAYEQYF; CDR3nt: TGTGCCAGCAGCTTGGGGCTAGCGGGAGCTTACGAGCAGTACTTC
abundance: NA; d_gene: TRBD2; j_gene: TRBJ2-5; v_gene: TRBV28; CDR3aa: CASSPGTSGSQETQYF; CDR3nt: TGTGCCAGCAGTCCCGGGACTAGCGGGTCCCAAGAGACCCAGTACTTC
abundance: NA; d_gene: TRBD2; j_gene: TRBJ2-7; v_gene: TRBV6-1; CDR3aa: CASSEMALAGGLGRGDEQYF; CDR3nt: TGTGCCAGCAGTGAAATGGCCCTAGCGGGAGGGCTCGGTCGAGGCGACGAGCAGTACTTC
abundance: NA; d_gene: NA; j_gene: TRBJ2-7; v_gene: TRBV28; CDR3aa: CASSVNPGEQYF; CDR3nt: TGTGCCAGCAGTGTCAATCCGGGCGAGCAGTACTTC
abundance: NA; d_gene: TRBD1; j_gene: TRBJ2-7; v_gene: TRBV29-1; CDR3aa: CSGGQGIFHEQYF; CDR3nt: TGCAGTGGGGGACAGGGGATTTTCCACGAGCAGTACTTC
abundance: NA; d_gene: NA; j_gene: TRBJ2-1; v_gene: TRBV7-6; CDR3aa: CASSFYRDPHNEQFF; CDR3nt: TGTGCCAGCAGCTTTTACCGGGACCCCCATAATGAGCAGTTCTTC
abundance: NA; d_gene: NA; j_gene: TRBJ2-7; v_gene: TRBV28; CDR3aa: CASSFPGSEQYF; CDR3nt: TGTGCCAGCAGTTTTCCTGGCTCCGAGCAGTACTTC
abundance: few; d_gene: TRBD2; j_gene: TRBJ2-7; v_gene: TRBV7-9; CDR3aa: CASSLARASGSEWNEQYF; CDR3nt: TGTGCCAGCAGCTTAGCGCGGGCTAGCGGGTCGGAGTGGAACGAGCAGTACTTC
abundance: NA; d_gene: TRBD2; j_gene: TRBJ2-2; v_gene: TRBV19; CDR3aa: CASRGLAGATGELFF; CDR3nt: TGTGCCAGTAGAGGCCTAGCGGGTGCCACCGGGGAGCTGTTTTTT
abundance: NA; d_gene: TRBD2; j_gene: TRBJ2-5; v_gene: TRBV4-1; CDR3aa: CASSLSSGRALETQYF; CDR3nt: TGCGCCAGCAGCCTCTCCAGCGGGAGGGCCCTAGAGACCCAGTACTTC
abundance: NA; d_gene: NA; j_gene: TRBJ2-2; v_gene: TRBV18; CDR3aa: CASSPLDPTGANTGELFF; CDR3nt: TGTGCCAGCTCACCACTGGATCCGACAGGAGCGAACACCGGGGAGCTGTTTTTT
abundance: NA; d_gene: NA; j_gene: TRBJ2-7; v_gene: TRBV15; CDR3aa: CATRRTGQSYEQYF; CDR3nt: TGTGCCACCAGACGAACAGGGCAATCCTACGAGCAGTACTTC
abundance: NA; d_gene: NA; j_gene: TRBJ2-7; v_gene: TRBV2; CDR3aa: CASSLVNEQYF; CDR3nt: TGTGCCAGCAGTTTAGTGAACGAGCAGTACTTC
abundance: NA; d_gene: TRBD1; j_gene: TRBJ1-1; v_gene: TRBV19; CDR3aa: CASRRGKMNTEAFF; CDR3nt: TGTGCCAGTCGCAGGGGGAAGATGAACACTGAAGCTTTCTTT
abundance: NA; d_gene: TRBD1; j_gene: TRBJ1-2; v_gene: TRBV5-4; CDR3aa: CASSTGTGQYGYTF; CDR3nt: TGTGCCAGCAGCACCGGGACAGGGCAATATGGCTACACCTTC
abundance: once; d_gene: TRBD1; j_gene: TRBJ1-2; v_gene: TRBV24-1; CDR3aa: CATSDRQGGYGYTF; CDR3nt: TGTGCCACCAGTGATAGACAGGGGGGCTATGGCTACACCTTC
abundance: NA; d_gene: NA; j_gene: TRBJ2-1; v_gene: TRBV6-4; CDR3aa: CASSASRDNEQFF; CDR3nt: TGTGCCAGCAGTGCGTCTAGGGACAATGAGCAGTTCTTC
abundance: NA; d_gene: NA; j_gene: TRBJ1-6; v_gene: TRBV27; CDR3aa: CASSFRTAVSSPLHF; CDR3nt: TGTGCCAGCAGTTTTAGGACAGCCGTTTCCTCACCCCTCCACTTT
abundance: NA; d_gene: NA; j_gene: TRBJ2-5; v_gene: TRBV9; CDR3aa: CASSVGGSGGLETQYF; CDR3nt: TGTGCCAGCAGCGTGGGAGGAAGTGGGGGCCTGGAGACCCAGTACTTC
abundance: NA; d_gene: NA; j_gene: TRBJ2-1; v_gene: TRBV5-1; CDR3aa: CASSFIPREYNEQFF; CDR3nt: TGCGCCAGCAGCTTTATCCCCCGTGAGTACAATGAGCAGTTCTTC
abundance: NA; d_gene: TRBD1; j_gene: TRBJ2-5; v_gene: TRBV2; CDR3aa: CASRRGTGVRETQYF; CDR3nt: TGTGCCAGCAGAAGAGGGACAGGAGTTAGGGAGACCCAGTACTTC
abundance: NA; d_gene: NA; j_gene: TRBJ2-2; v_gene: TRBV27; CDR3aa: CASRPYGAGELFF; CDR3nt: TGTGCCAGCAGGCCCTACGGGGCCGGGGAGCTGTTTTTT
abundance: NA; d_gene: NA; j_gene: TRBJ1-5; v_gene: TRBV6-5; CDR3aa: CASKGGGSNQPQHF; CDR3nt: TGTGCCAGCAAAGGAGGGGGAAGCAATCAGCCCCAGCATTTT
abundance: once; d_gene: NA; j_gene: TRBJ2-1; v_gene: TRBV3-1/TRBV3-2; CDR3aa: CASGPGVADYNEQFF; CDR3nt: TGTGCCAGCGGGCCCGGGGTAGCGGACTACAATGAGCAGTTCTTC
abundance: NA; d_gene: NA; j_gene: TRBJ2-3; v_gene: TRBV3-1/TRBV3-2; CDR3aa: CASSQDSKRVEDTQYF; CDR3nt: TGTGCCAGCAGCCAAGATAGCAAGCGGGTAGAGGATACGCAGTATTTT
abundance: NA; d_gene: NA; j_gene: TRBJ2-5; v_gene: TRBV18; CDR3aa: CASSSKETQYF; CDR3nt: TGTGCCAGCTCCTCAAAGGAGACCCAGTACTTC
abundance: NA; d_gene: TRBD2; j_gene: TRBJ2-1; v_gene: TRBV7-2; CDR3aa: CASSLARLAEQFF; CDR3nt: TGTGCCAGCAGCTTAGCGCGACTAGCGGAGCAGTTCTTC
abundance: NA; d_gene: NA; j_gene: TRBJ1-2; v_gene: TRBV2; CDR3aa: CASKLDSSNYGYTF; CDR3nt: TGTGCCAGCAAATTGGACTCATCTAACTATGGCTACACCTTC
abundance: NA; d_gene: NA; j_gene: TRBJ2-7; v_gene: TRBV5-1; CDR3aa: CASSGGRNGYEQYF; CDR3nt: TGCGCCAGCAGCGGGGGAAGAAATGGCTACGAGCAGTACTTC
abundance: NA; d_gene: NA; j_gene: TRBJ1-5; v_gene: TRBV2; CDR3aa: CASSGSAWDQPQHF; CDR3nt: TGTGCCAGCAGCGGGAGTGCTTGGGATCAGCCCCAGCATTTT
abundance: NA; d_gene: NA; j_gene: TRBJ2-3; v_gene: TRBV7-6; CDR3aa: CASSPFWVIWTDTQYF; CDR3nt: TGTGCCAGCAGCCCGTTCTGGGTGATTTGGACAGATACGCAGTATTTT
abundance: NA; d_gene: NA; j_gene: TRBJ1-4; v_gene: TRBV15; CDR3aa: CATSRDGAPANEKLFF; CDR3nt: TGTGCCACCAGCAGAGATGGGGCGCCCGCTAATGAAAAACTGTTTTTT
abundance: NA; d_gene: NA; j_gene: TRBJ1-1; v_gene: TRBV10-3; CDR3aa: CALGDGLNTEAFF; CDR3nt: TGTGCCCTCGGGGACGGTCTGAACACTGAAGCTTTCTTT
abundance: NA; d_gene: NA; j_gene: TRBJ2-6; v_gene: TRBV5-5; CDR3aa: CASSPLTNVLTF; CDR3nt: TGTGCCAGCAGCCCCCTGACCAACGTCCTGACTTTC
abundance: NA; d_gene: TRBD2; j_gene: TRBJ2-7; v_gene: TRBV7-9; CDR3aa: CASRSSGLAVYEQYF; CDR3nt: TGTGCCAGCAGATCATCAGGACTAGCGGTATACGAGCAGTACTTC
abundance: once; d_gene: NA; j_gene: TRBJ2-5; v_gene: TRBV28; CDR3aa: CASSFLAPLGETQYF; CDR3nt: TGTGCCAGCAGTTTTTTGGCCCCCCTCGGGGAGACCCAGTACTTC
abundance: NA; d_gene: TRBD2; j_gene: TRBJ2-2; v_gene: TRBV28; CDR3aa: CASRRTSGAGELFF; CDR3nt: TGTGCCAGCAGACGGACTAGCGGGGCCGGGGAGCTGTTTTTT
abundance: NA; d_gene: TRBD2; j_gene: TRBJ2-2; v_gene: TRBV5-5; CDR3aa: CASSRTSGTTGELFF; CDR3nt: TGTGCCAGCAGCAGGACTAGCGGAACCACCGGGGAGCTGTTTTTT
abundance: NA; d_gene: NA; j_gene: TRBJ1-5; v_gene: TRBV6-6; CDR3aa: CASRYPGESNQPQHF; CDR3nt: TGTGCCAGCAGGTACCCCGGGGAGAGCAATCAGCCCCAGCATTTT
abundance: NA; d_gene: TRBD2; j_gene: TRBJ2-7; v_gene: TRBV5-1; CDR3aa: CASSLEGLLGEQYF; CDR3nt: TGCGCCAGCAGCCTGGAGGGACTACTTGGCGAGCAGTACTTC
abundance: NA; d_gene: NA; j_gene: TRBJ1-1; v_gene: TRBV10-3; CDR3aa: CAISVRGSTEAFF; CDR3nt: TGTGCCATCAGTGTAAGGGGGAGCACTGAAGCTTTCTTT
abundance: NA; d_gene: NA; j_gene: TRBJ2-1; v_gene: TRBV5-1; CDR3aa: CASSYPGNEQFF; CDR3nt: TGCGCCAGCAGCTACCCTGGCAATGAGCAGTTCTTC
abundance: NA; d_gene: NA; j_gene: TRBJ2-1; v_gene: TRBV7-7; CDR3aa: CASSLNRAGEQFF; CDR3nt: TGTGCCAGCAGCTTAAATCGGGCAGGTGAGCAGTTCTTC
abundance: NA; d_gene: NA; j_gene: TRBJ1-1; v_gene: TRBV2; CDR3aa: CASSKVIGAAFF; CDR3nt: TGTGCCAGCAGTAAAGTTATAGGGGCGGCTTTCTTT
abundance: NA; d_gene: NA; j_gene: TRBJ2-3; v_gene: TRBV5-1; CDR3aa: CASSLEWHTDTQYF; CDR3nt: TGCGCCAGCAGCTTGGAATGGCACACAGATACGCAGTATTTT
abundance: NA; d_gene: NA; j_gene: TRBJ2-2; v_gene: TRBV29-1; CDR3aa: CSVAHNGAATGELFF; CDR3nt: TGCAGCGTGGCACACAACGGGGCGGCCACCGGGGAGCTGTTTTTT
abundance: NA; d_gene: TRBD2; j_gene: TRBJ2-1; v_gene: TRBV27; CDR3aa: CASSSGLAVPPYNEQFF; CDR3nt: TGTGCCAGCAGTTCGGGGCTAGCGGTTCCCCCATACAATGAGCAGTTCTTC
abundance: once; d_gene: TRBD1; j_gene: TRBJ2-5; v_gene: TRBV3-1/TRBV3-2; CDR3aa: CASSQIGTGVPQETQYF; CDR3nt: TGTGCCAGCAGCCAGATTGGGACAGGGGTCCCACAAGAGACCCAGTACTTC
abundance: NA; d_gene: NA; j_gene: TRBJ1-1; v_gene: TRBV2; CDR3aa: CASGGGHLPLNTEAFF; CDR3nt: TGTGCCAGCGGGGGTGGGCACCTACCCCTGAACACTGAAGCTTTCTTT
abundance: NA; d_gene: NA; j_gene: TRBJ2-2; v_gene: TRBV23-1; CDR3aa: CASSQLGTGELFF; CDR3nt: TGCGCCAGCAGTCAGCTGGGGACCGGGGAGCTGTTTTTT
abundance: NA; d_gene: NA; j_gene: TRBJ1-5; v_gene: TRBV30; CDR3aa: CAWSPPSYQPQHF; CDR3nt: TGTGCCTGGAGTCCACCCAGTTATCAGCCCCAGCATTTT
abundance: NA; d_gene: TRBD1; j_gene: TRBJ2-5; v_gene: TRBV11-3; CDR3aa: CASSPGGRETQYF; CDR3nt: TGTGCCAGCAGCCCAGGGGGCCGAGAGACCCAGTACTTC
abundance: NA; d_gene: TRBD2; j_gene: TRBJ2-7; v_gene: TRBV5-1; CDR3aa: CASTPLASGLPYEQYF; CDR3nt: TGCGCCAGCACCCCCCTCGCTAGCGGGCTCCCCTACGAGCAGTACTTC
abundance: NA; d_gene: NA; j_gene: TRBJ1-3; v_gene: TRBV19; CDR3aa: CASSRQRLSGNTIYF; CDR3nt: TGTGCCAGTAGTAGACAGCGCCTCTCTGGAAACACCATATATTTT